These 29 T cell receptor beta chains originate from one sample sequenced in a study of T cell responses to AZD1222 COVID-19 vaccine. Here immunoSEQ multiplex PCR was the method, and the copy in TCRdb shows in-frame clones only, minus some. This sample has fewer than 70,000 clones, with about 83% found just once. This specimen consisted of peripheral blood, obtained 28 days after the second AZD1222 dose. These receptors were obtained from an adult who received the AZD1222 COVID-19 vaccine.

The gene calls are TRBV5-8 and TRBJ1-6; no reliable D call. The CDR3 extends over 13 amino acids. The germline CDR1 and CDR2 sequences are SGHTS and YDEGEE. The ends were cut back, 1 base at V and 1 base at J, with 0 bases in the middle. The CDR3 is CASSLSYNSPLHF. CDR3 coding DNA: TGTGCCAGCAGCTTGTCCTATAATTCACCCCTCCACTTT.

As to this clone: The same CDR3 is also encoded by other DNA sequences in this sample. The chain employs TRBV20-1 and TRBJ1-2; TRBD1 might be the D (6 bases). Between the trimmed V and J ends, which lost 6 bases and 4 bases, there was a span of 9 bases. Germline CDR1 reads DFQATT; CDR2 reads SNEGSKA (reference sequence). There are 11 residues in the CDR3. The CDR3 DNA reads TGCAGTGCACCGGACAGCTATGGCTACACCTTC. This translates into CSAPDSYGYTF.

V gene TRBV30 combines with J gene TRBJ1-2, with no clear D. Germline V gene lookup returns CDR1 GTSNPN and CDR2 SVGIG (reference sequence). V was shortened by 0 bases and J by 7 bases, with 6 bases between the two germline ends. CDR3 length: 11 amino acids. The CDR3 loop is CAWSVAAGYTF. The CDR3 DNA reads TGTGCCTGGAGTGTGGCGGCTGGCTACACCTTC.

The chain recombines TRBV11-2 with TRBJ2-5; D remains ambiguous. The CDR3 covers 14 residues. V was clipped by 5 bases and J by 4 bases, with 14 bases between them. Germline loops: CDR1 SGHAT, CDR2 FQNNGV. Here the CDR3 reads CASSTLRRIETQYF. The DNA of the CDR3 is TGTGCCAGCAGCACCCTCAGGCGGATAGAGACCCAGTACTTC.

CDR3 sequence (DNA): TGTGCCAGCTCACCGTTAATGGATTCTGGAAACACCATATATTTT. It is translated as CASSPLMDSGNTIYF. The V and J genes are TRBV18 and TRBJ1-3; D remains unclear. This CDR3 contains 15 residues. The V end lost 3 bases, the J end lost 1 base, and 10 bases lay between the germline ends. The germline gives CDR1 KGHSH, CDR2 LQKENI.

The V call is TRBV4-3, the J call TRBJ1-6, with D perhaps TRBD1 (6 bases). Germline CDR1 reads LGHNA; CDR2 reads YSLEER. The V and J ends lost 0 bases and 5 bases respectively, with 11 bases between them. The CDR3 runs to 16 residues. The CDR3 nucleotides are TGCGCCAGCAGCCAAGATTATCCAGGGGATAATTCACCCCTCCACTTT. Encoded protein: CASSQDYPGDNSPLHF.

The V and J genes are TRBV5-1 and TRBJ1-1, with D possibly being TRBD1 (5 bases). V lost 3 bases, J lost 5 bases, and 14 bases lay in between. The CDR3 is made up of 14 amino acids. The germline V gene encodes CDR1 SGHRS and CDR2 YFSETQ. The CDR3 DNA follows: TGCGCCAGCAGCTCCCGACCGGGGGAGACTGAAGCTTTCTTT. This encodes CASSSRPGETEAFF.

J is TRBJ2-2 and V is TRBV19; D is possibly TRBD1 or TRBD2 (5 bases each). The CDR3 contains 14 residues. V was clipped by 9 bases and J by 6 bases, with 17 bases between them. The germline gives CDR1 LNHDA, CDR2 SQIVND (reference sequence). The chain's CDR3 is CASSPSGQAGELFF. The CDR3 bases are TGTGCCAGCTCGCCCAGCGGACAAGCCGGGGAGCTGTTTTTT.

This clone was detected a few times. The chain links TRBV11-2 to TRBJ2-5, with D possibly matching TRBD2 (5 bases). With 5 bases removed from V and 1 base from J, the gap between germline ends came to 17 bases. The CDR3 extends over 16 amino acids. The germline gives CDR1 SGHAT, CDR2 FQNNGV. In nucleotides, the CDR3 is TGTGCCAGCAGCGGCCCGGGGTCATGGGCCCAAGAGACCCAGTACTTC. Protein product: CASSGPGSWAQETQYF. Drawing the rest from reference TRBV11-2 and TRBJ2-5, the complete variable domain is EAGVAQSPRYKIIEKRQSVAFWCNPISGHATLYWYQQILGQGPKLLIQFQNNGVVDDSQLPKDRFSAERLKGVDSTLKIQPAKLEDSAVYLCASSGPGSWAQETQYFGPGTRLLVL.

This clone appeared a single time. This rearrangement joins TRBV10-3 to TRBJ1-1; no reliable D call. This CDR3 region has 13 residues. V lost 5 bases to trimming and J lost 3 bases, with 10 bases between them. CDR1 ENHRY and CDR2 SYGVKD come from the germline V gene. CDR3 loop: CAISSQVDTEAFF. The CDR3 nucleotides are TGTGCCATCAGTTCCCAGGTTGACACTGAAGCTTTCTTT.

This sequence joins TRBV6-6 and TRBJ2-3, with 8 nucleotides matching TRBD1. Unmatched junction bases numbered 7, after V lost 4 bases and J lost 7 bases. The CDR3 is 14 amino acids. Germline CDR1 and CDR2: MNHNY and SVGAGI (reference sequence). The CDR3, as DNA: TGTGCCAGCAGTTCCGGACAGGGAAGAAATACGCAGTATTTT. Translation: CASSSGQGRNTQYF.

Concerning this clone: Sequence at one end of the junction differs from germline and may be a read error. The chain couples TRBV2 to TRBJ1-2; 8 nucleotides line up with TRBD1. This CDR3 spans 11 amino acids. Germline CDR1 reads SNHLY; CDR2 reads FYNNEI. The DNA of the CDR3 is TGTGCCAGCAGGGAGGACAGGGTCGGGGTTTTC. This translates into CASREDRVGVF.

This chain links TRBV6-5 with TRBJ1-1, with TRBD1 as a possible D gene (6 bases). There are 13 residues in the CDR3. Per germline, CDR1 MNHEY and CDR2 SVGAGI. Trimming pared 7 bases from V and 11 bases from J, leaving 20 bases between. CDR3 coding DNA: TGTGCCAGCAATCTACCCCCGGGACAATATGCTTTCTTT. Its protein product is CASNLPPGQYAFF.

This clone was counted once. The chain links TRBV5-6 to TRBJ2-7; TRBD1 aligns across 8 bases. V shed 3 bases, J shed 4 bases, and the junction held 6 bases outside the gene matches. Germline V gene lookup returns CDR1 SGHDT and CDR2 YYEEEE. This CDR3 is built from 14 residues. The DNA of the CDR3 is TGTGCCAGCAGCTGGACAGGGCTCCCTTACGAGCAGTACTTC. This sequence encodes CASSWTGLPYEQYF.

The chain uses TRBV19 and TRBJ1-4; D gene ambiguous. In germline, CDR1 is LNHDA, CDR2 SQIVND (reference sequence). The CDR3 extends over 16 amino acids. The V end lost 7 bases, the J end lost 0 bases, and 15 bases lay between the germline ends. CDR3 loop: CASTSSGKATNEKLFF. Written as DNA, the CDR3 is TGTGCCAGTACCTCCTCCGGCAAGGCAACTAATGAAAAACTGTTTTTT.

The chain has TRBV28 and TRBJ2-6; 7 positions agree with TRBD1. Germline CDR1 reads MDHEN; CDR2 reads SYDVKM. Unmatched junction bases numbered 4, after V lost 4 bases and J lost 4 bases. This CDR3 comprises 15 residues. Written as DNA, the CDR3 is TGTGCCAGCAGTTCAACAGGGGTAGGGGCCAACGTCCTGACTTTC. This gives the protein CASSSTGVGANVLTF.

The V call is TRBV7-2, the J call TRBJ1-2, with TRBD1 as a possible D gene (5 bases). The germline V gene has CDR1 SGHTA and CDR2 FQGNSA. V lost 2 bases, J lost 8 bases, and 24 bases lay in between. The CDR3 loop spans 17 amino acids. CDR3 in DNA: TGTGCCAGCAGCTTATTTGAGCTAGGAACAGGTAGTGGGGGCTACACCTTC. Its translation: CASSLFELGTGSGGYTF.

The chain links TRBV6-5 to TRBJ1-2, with D unresolved. The CDR3 spans 15 residues. CDR1 and CDR2 from the germline V gene are MNHEY and SVGAGI. V was cut by 6 bases and J by 6 bases, with 20 bases left in between. The CDR3 here is CASRPLLGRRDGYTF. The CDR3 DNA reads TGTGCCAGCAGGCCCCTGCTGGGAAGGAGGGATGGCTACACCTTC.

The rearrangement joins TRBV6-5 to TRBJ1-1, with TRBD1 matching 8 bases. The germline CDR1 and CDR2 sequences are MNHEY and SVGAGI. The CDR3 sequence is 14 residues long. J gave up 4 bases and V 6 bases, and 7 bases lay outside the gene matches. The CDR3 is CASRQQGGGTEAFF. CDR3 coding DNA: TGTGCCAGCAGGCAACAGGGGGGCGGCACTGAAGCTTTCTTT.

The V and J genes are TRBV28 and TRBJ1-6; D may be TRBD1 (5 bases). CDR3 size: 17 residues. CDR1 and CDR2 (germline): MDHEN, SYDVKM. V lost 7 bases to trimming and J lost 0 bases, with 16 bases between them. The CDR3 reads CASTLGDPRSYNSPLHF. The CDR3 DNA is TGTGCCAGCACCCTAGGGGACCCCCGCTCCTATAATTCACCCCTCCACTTT.

J is TRBJ2-1 and V is TRBV10-3; D unclear. Trimming stripped 11 bases from V and 0 bases from J, with 11 bases between. Per germline, CDR1 ENHRY and CDR2 SYGVKD. This CDR3 is built from 13 residues. The CDR3 region has the DNA TGTGCCCCAGCGTGGAGCTCCTACAATGAGCAGTTCTTC. Encoded protein: CAPAWSSYNEQFF.

The genes are TRBV7-2 and TRBJ1-1; D is unresolved. Per the germline V gene, CDR1 is SGHTA and CDR2 is FQGNSA. This CDR3 is 13 amino acids long. V dropped 5 bases and J dropped 5 bases, with 12 bases sitting between them. The CDR3 bases are TGTGCCAGCAGCCTCACGACTGAAACTGAAGCTTTCTTT. Translation gives CASSLTTETEAFF.

The chain is built from TRBV19 and TRBJ2-7; 7 nucleotides align to TRBD1. Germline V gene lookup returns CDR1 LNHDA and CDR2 SQIVND (reference sequence). The CDR3 is 15 amino acids. V gave up 5 bases and J gave up 3 bases; unmatched junction bases: 10. The CDR3 here is CASSPGQEAGYEQYF. CDR3 nucleotide sequence: TGTGCCAGTAGTCCCGGACAGGAGGCTGGCTACGAGCAGTACTTC.

The rearrangement joins TRBV30 to TRBJ1-2; possible D gene TRBD1, 5 bases. V was pared by 4 bases and J by 6 bases, with 15 bases between. The CDR3 extends over 13 amino acids. CDR1 and CDR2 from the germline V gene are GTSNPN and SVGIG (reference sequence). The CDR3 region is CAWTLGPANGYTF. The CDR3 DNA follows: TGTGCCTGGACCCTGGGGCCTGCGAATGGCTACACCTTC.

The chain links TRBV19 to TRBJ1-6; D not resolved. The CDR3 has 17 amino acids. V gave up 2 bases and J gave up 10 bases, with 21 bases separating them. Looked up from germline, CDR1 is LNHDA and CDR2 is SQIVND (reference sequence). In nucleotides, the CDR3 is TGTGCCAGTAGTATACTGGCCACCGGAATTACGGGGTCACCCCTCCACTTT. Translating it yields CASSILATGITGSPLHF.

The J gene is TRBJ1-6, the V gene TRBV5-1; D unclear. CDR3 length: 14 residues. CDR1 is SGHRS and CDR2 is YFSETQ in the germline V gene. V lost 4 bases to trimming and J lost 8 bases, with 13 bases between them. CDR3 sequence: CASSPGFGDSPLHF. The CDR3 DNA follows: TGCGCCAGCAGCCCCGGATTCGGGGATTCACCCCTCCACTTT. The full variable domain, completed using reference TRBV5-1 and TRBJ1-6, is KAGVTQTPRYLIKTRGQQVTLSCSPISGHRSVSWYQQTPGQGLQFLFEYFSETQRNKGNFPGRFSGRQFSNSRSEMNVSTLELGDSALYLCASSPGFGDSPLHFGNGTRLTVT.

The V gene is TRBV7-6, the J gene TRBJ1-3; no clear D gene. CDR1 is SGHVS, CDR2 FNYEAQ, per germline. CDR3 length equals 16 residues. V dropped 0 bases and J dropped 3 bases, with 12 bases sitting between them. Here the CDR3 reads CASSLANWINGNTIYF. CDR3 DNA: TGTGCCAGCAGCTTAGCGAATTGGATAAATGGAAACACCATATATTTT.

The chain employs TRBV29-1 and TRBJ1-6; D gene unclear. Germline V CDR1 and CDR2: SQVTM, ANQGSEA. Trimming left V 2 bases short and J 8 bases short, with 10 bases between. This CDR3 region has 13 residues. The CDR3 spells CSVEIAADSPLHF. The CDR3 DNA reads as TGCAGCGTTGAAATCGCAGCGGATTCACCCCTCCACTTT. Drawing the rest from reference TRBV29-1 and TRBJ1-6, the complete variable domain is SAVISQKPSRDICQRGTSLTIQCQVDSQVTMMFWYRQQPGQSLTLIATANQGSEATYESGFVIDKFPISRPNLTFSTLTVSNMSPEDSSIYLCSVEIAADSPLHFGNGTRLTVT.

Written as DNA, the CDR3 is TGTGCCAGCAGCTTGATATGGCAAAATAGCTACGAGCAGTACTTC. It specifies CASSLIWQNSYEQYF. The chain recombines TRBV5-5 with TRBJ2-7, with D uncertain. V lost 1 base, J lost 3 bases, and 14 bases lay in between. This CDR3 comprises 15 residues. The germline CDR1 and CDR2 sequences are SGHKS and YYEKEE (reference sequence).